This T cell receptor beta chain was captured in a study of T cell responses to AZD1222 COVID-19 vaccine. Method: immunoSEQ multiplex PCR; TCRdb's copy keeps in-frame clones and lacks some. In the table there are 45,000 to 55,000 clones, around four fifths of which are singletons. Study findings and constraints: White British people made up most donors, females outnumbered males, and clonal diversity was possibly underestimated. Increases in Spike-specific TCR breadth and depth were seen after two AZD1222 doses. CD4 TCRs associated with vaccination spanned spike, dominating at 160-218 and 743-854.

V was shortened by 3 bases and J by 0 bases, with 19 bases between the two germline ends. The CDR3 is 17 amino acids. CDR1 and CDR2 (germline): SGHNT, YYREEE (reference sequence). Concerning this clone: What it binds is not known.

This clonotype originated in an adult in good health. The input for sequencing was peripheral blood, taken on day 0 of AZD1222 vaccination. The V call is TRBV5-4, the J call TRBJ2-7, with D possibly TRBD2 on 7 matching bases. The CDR3: CASSSPWGGALSYEQYF. CDR3 DNA sequence: TGTGCCAGCAGCTCCCCTTGGGGGGGGGCCCTCTCCTACGAGCAGTACTTC.